This passage covers 12 T cell receptor beta chains from one sample sequenced in a study of blood T cells in healthy people across ages. Primers used in a second PCR of about 6 to 11 cycles were a sample-barcoded 5' primer and a J-beta primer mix. MiXCR, applied by TCRdb to the 5' RACE reads, yields one record per CDR3 protein. The sample lists about 1.8 million distinct CDR3 sequences, 49% occurring once. Specimen: blood. The receptors shown here come from a middle-aged woman in good health.

CDR3 amino acids: CASRSTGTGISNEQFF. The CDR3 nucleotides read TGTGCCAGCAGATCGACCGGGACAGGGATCTCCAATGAGCAGTTCTTC. The chain combines TRBV7-9 with TRBJ2-1; 9 nucleotides agree with TRBD1. V was clipped by 6 bases and J by 6 bases; unmatched bases: 12. This CDR3 has 16 amino acids. In germline, CDR1 is SEHNR, CDR2 FQNEAQ (reference sequence).

The CDR3 is CASSPQIPNYGYTF. DNA of the CDR3: TGCGCCAGCAGCCCACAGATACCCAACTATGGCTACACCTTC. This chain joins TRBV5-1 and TRBJ1-2; no firm D call. CDR1 SGHRS and CDR2 YFSETQ come from the germline V gene. V was shortened by 4 bases and J by 2 bases, with 12 bases between the two germline ends. This CDR3 spans 14 amino acids.

This clonotype turned up a few times. The V and J genes are TRBV6-1 and TRBJ2-6; D might be TRBD1 (6 bases). CDR3 size: 16 residues. V was shortened by 0 bases and J by 2 bases, with 8 bases between the two germline ends. Germline CDR1 reads MNHNS; CDR2 reads SASEGT. The CDR3 nucleotides are TGTGCCAGCAGTGAAGCAAAGGGGGCTGGGGCCAACGTCCTGACTTTC. Translated, it gives CASSEAKGAGANVLTF.

This clonotype was observed a handful of times. The chain's CDR3 is CSRLAGDHTDTQYF. The CDR3 nucleotides read TGCAGTAGACTAGCGGGGGACCACACAGATACGCAGTATTTT. The genes are TRBV20-1 and TRBJ2-3; 12 bases agree with TRBD2. CDR1 DFQATT and CDR2 SNEGSKA come from the germline V gene (reference sequence). J was trimmed by 2 bases and V by 8 bases; bases with no gene match: 5. The CDR3 covers 14 residues.

Concerning this clonotype itself: The junction and the germline gene differ at one end; a read error may be behind it. CDR3 nucleotide sequence: TGTGCCAGCAGTCTAGGGACATTCTCTGGGACCAACGTCCTGACTTTC. It yields the protein CASSLGTFSGTNVLTF. The chain combines TRBV12-3 or TRBV12-4 with TRBJ2-6, with D perhaps matching TRBD1 (6 bases). There are 16 residues in the CDR3.

This sequence joins TRBV6-2 or TRBV6-3 and TRBJ2-1, with D perhaps matching TRBD1 or TRBD2 (5 bases each). CDR3 size: 12 residues. Germline-derived CDR1 and CDR2 are MNHEY and SVGEGT. Trimming removed 1 base at V and 11 bases at J, with 9 bases between. The CDR3 loop reads CASSYLGDQQFF. The CDR3 nucleotides read TGTGCCAGCAGTTACTTGGGGGATCAGCAGTTCTTC.

CDR3 protein: CSVFPSREGNTEAFF. As DNA, the CDR3 is TGCAGCGTTTTCCCCAGCAGGGAGGGGAACACTGAAGCTTTCTTT. The genes are TRBV29-1 and TRBJ1-1; tentative D call: TRBD1 (5 bases). The CDR3 has 15 amino acids. The V gene lost 5 bases and the J gene lost 1 base, with 17 bases spanning the gap. Germline V gene sequence: CDR1 SQVTM, CDR2 ANQGSEA.

The chain carries TRBV28 and TRBJ2-5; possible D gene TRBD2, 5 bases. V was cut by 8 bases and J by 1 base, with 14 bases left in between. Looked up from germline, CDR1 is MDHEN and CDR2 is SYDVKM. The CDR3 is 14 residues long. The CDR3 reads CASHETGFQETQYF. Here the CDR3 DNA reads TGTGCCAGCCATGAAACGGGGTTCCAAGAGACCCAGTACTTC. The complete variable domain, with remaining parts taken from reference TRBV28 and TRBJ2-5, reads DVKVTQSSRYLVKRTGEKVFLECVQDMDHENMFWYRQDPGLGLRLIYFSYDVKMKEKGDIPEGYSVSREKKERFSLILESASTNQTSMYLCASHETGFQETQYFGPGTRLLVL.

The table lists this clonotype with a count of one. The chain has TRBV29-1 and TRBJ2-5; D is unresolved. Trimming pared 4 bases from V and 1 base from J, leaving 7 bases between. The CDR3 has 12 amino acids. In germline, CDR1 is SQVTM, CDR2 ANQGSEA. CDR3 DNA: TGCAGCGTTGCCGGGTTCCAAGAGACCCAGTACTTC. Its translation: CSVAGFQETQYF.

The chain has TRBV24-1 and TRBJ2-1; D might be TRBD1 or TRBD2, each matching 5 bases. In germline, CDR1 is KGHDR, CDR2 SFDVKD. There are 13 residues in the CDR3. The ends were cut back, 8 bases at V and 10 bases at J, with 17 bases in the middle. The chain's CDR3 is CATTTRPGAEQFF. The DNA of the CDR3 is TGTGCCACCACCACACGACCCGGGGCCGAGCAGTTCTTC.

This clonotype was picked up a small number of times. The chain recombines TRBV11-2 with TRBJ2-5, with 9 bases matching TRBD1. The germline gives CDR1 SGHAT, CDR2 FQNNGV. V trimming: 7 bases; J trimming: 7 bases; junction bases outside the gene matches: 7. The CDR3 loop spans 13 amino acids. The CDR3 loop is CASTMDRGWTQYF. The CDR3 nucleotides are TGTGCCAGCACCATGGACAGGGGCTGGACCCAGTACTTC.

This clonotype appeared a few times. The V gene is TRBV12-3 or TRBV12-4, the J gene TRBJ2-3, with D hard to call. This CDR3 has 13 residues. Trimming took 7 bases from V and 4 from J, leaving 12 bases between them. The CDR3: CASNKSPADTQYF. As DNA, the CDR3 is TGTGCCAGCAACAAGTCCCCAGCAGATACGCAGTATTTT.